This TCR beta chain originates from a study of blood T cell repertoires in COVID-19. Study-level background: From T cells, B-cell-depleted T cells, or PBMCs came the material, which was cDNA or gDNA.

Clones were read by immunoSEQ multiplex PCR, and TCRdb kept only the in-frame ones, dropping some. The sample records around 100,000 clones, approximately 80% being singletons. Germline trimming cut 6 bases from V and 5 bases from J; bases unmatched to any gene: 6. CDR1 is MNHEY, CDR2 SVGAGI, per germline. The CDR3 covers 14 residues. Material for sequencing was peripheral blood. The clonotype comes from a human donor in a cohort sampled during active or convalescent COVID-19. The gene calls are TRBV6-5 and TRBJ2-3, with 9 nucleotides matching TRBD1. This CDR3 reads CASRNRGQGDTQYF. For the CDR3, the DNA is TGTGCCAGCAGGAACAGGGGGCAAGGAGATACGCAGTATTTT.